This T cell receptor beta chain was profiled in a study of CD8+ T cells in alopecia areata (dated by TCRdb to the late 2010s). General notes on the study: The treated patients, all with moderate-to-severe alopecia areata, were enrolled in an open-label pilot trial of oral tofacitinib given at 5 to 10 mg twice daily. Scalp clonality was compared among normal scalp (n=4), patchy alopecia areata scalp (n=8), and alopecia totalis/universalis scalp (n=8). In treated patients, disease severity was measured using the SALT score, which gives the percentage of scalp surface area affected. RNA was obtained with the PAXgene miRNA kit for fixed scalp, the miRNeasy kit for PBMCs, and the RNeasy kit for mouse skin. In humans, TCRbeta sequencing was performed on scalp tissue and on sorted CD4+ and CD8+ peripheral blood T cells from healthy controls and from patients with patchy or totalis/universalis alopecia areata. immunoSEQ multiplex PCR using 35 Vbeta forward primers and 13 Jbeta reverse primers was used to amplify TCRbeta CDR3 regions. Biopsies were taken from tofacitinib-treated patients at baseline and again at 4 and 24 weeks into treatment, and several of those patients also had a later scalp biopsy. Patients received tofacitinib for 6 to 18 months and were then followed off drug for 6 months to check for delayed response and recurrence. The study used high-throughput TCRbeta sequencing to examine T cell clonal expansion in alopecia areata, in both the C3H/HeJ mouse model and human patients.

Library generation was performed with the immunoSEQ multiplex PCR assay. To provide template for TCR sequencing, every sample had RNA extracted and reverse transcribed into cDNA. First-strand cDNA was synthesized using SuperScript III with a 2:1 mix of oligo-dT and random hexamers. A synthetic immune receptor repertoire was used to measure amplification bias, and any remaining bias was corrected computationally. The authors' analysis ran thus. After raw reads were preprocessed to remove errors, the CDR3 was defined following IMGT conventions as running from the conserved cysteine to phenylalanine. Clonality was computed by normalizing Shannon entropy by log2 of the number of productive unique TCRs and subtracting the result from 1. Whether scalp clones were CD4 or CD8 was inferred by matching scalp TCRbeta sequences against CD4 and CD8 repertoires sorted from blood. TCRdb holds this immuneACCESS table with in-frame rearrangements only. Some clones are missing; in checked studies, unresolved V genes explain under half, and the rest has no known cause. V and J calls and clone size are as listed in that table; D and trimming were resolved from the DNA. In this sample the table shows some 200,000 clones, about 62% of which occur a single time. Under 7% of the sample rests with the top ten.

In the paper's terms, the time point label means: less than 25 weeks on oral tofacitinib. Interpreted using the paper, the treatment or condition label stands for: oral pan-JAK inhibitor, 5-10 mg twice daily. From alopecia areata patients, peripheral blood was collected along with lesional scalp punch biopsies. PBMCs were isolated by density centrifugation and stained for CD3, CD4 and CD8, and CD4+ and CD8+ T cells were sorted on a FACSAria. Concerning this clone itself: The antigen it binds to is not known. No base quality values were provided; no much bigger clone lies one nucleotide off.

The study at large found these results: Tofacitinib significantly lowered scalp clonality and the number of expanded CD8+ clones among the top 100 scalp clones. During tofacitinib treatment, many expanded lesional clones stuck around in both scalp and blood, and this persistence may partly explain why relapse happens after treatment is stopped. Scalp TCR repertoire analysis is complicated because resident alphabeta T cells in normal human skin are also sequenced, whereas mouse skin is dominated by gammadelta T cells. Shared TCR sequences between patients were less evident than in mice, which may be partly attributable to HLA diversity in the patient population. Because the treated cohort was small and had just a single nonresponder, larger studies are needed to establish links between baseline CD8+ expansion and response. Higher clonality and more expanded CD8+ clones were observed in lesional scalp than in normal scalp, particularly in alopecia totalis/universalis, a finding suggestive of antigenic drive.

For this chain, trimming is 7 bases at the V end and 6 bases at the J end, and the number of junction bases without a gene match is 12. Based on the germline V gene (reference sequence), the CDR1 and CDR2 sequences are MNHNY and SVGAGI. The cysteine opens and the phenylalanine closes a CDR3 of 15 amino acids. Only CDR3 DNA is held: 45 bases, read in frame from base 1. This receptor was taken from a human donor with alopecia areata. The starting material was CD4+ T cells sorted from blood, obtained at week 24, from a patient treated with tofacitinib. This receptor chain uses TRBV6-6 and TRBJ2-7, with TRBD2 matching 10 junction bases. DNA sequence: TGTGCCAGCACCCCACGGCTAGCGGGAGCGCCCGAGCAGTACTTC. It translates as CASTPRLAGAPEQYF.